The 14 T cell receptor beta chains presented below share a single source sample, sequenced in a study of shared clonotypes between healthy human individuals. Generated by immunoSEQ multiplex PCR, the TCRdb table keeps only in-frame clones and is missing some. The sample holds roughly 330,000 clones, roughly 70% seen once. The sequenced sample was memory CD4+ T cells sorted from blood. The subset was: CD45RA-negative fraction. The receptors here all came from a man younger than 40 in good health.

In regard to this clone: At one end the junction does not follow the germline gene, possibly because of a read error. The CDR3 loop is CASSPGRGAYTKSTDTQYF. CDR3 DNA: TGTGCTAGCAGCCCGGGCAGGGGTGCCTACACGAAAAGCACAGATACGCAGTATTTT. The chain combines TRBV7-7 with TRBJ2-3; perhaps TRBD1 as D (6 bases). The germline CDR1 and CDR2 sequences are SSHAT and FNYEAQ (reference sequence). The CDR3 covers 19 residues.

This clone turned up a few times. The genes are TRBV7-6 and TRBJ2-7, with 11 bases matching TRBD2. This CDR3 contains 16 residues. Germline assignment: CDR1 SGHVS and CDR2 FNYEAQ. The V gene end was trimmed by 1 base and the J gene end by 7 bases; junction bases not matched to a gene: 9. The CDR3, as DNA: TGTGCCAGCAGCTTAGGGGTACTAGCGGGAGTACAGGAGCAGTACTTC. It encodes CASSLGVLAGVQEQYF. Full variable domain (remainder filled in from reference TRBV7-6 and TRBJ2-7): GAGVSQSPRYKVTKRGQDVALRCDPISGHVSLYWYRQALGQGPEFLTYFNYEAQQDKSGLPNDRFSAERPEGSISTLTIQRTEQRDSAMYRCASSLGVLAGVQEQYFGPGTRLTVT.

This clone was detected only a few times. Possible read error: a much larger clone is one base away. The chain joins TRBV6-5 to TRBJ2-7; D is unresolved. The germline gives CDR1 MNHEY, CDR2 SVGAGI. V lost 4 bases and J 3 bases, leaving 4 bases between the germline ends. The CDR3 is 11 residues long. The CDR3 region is CASSSLYEQYF. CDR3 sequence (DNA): TGTGCCAGCAGTTCCCTCTACGAGCAGTACTTC.

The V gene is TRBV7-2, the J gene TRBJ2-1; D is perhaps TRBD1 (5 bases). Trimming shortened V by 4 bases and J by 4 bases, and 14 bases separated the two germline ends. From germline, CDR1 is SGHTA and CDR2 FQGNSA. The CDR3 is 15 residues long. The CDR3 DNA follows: TGTGCCAGCAGCTCCGCCGGTGGGGCTTACAATGAGCAGTTCTTC. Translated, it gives CASSSAGGAYNEQFF.

The CDR3 loop reads CASSPTGGSSGANVLTF. Here the CDR3 DNA reads TGTGCCAGTAGCCCCACAGGGGGCAGCTCTGGGGCCAACGTCCTGACTTTC. The V gene is TRBV19, the J gene TRBJ2-6; 9 positions agree with TRBD1. Unmatched junction bases numbered 6, after V lost 6 bases and J lost 0 bases. Germline V gene lookup returns CDR1 LNHDA and CDR2 SQIVND (reference sequence). This CDR3 has 17 residues.

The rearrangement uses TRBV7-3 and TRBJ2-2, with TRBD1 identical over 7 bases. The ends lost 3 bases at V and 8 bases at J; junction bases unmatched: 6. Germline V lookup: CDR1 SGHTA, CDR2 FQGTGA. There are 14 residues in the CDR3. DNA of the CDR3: TGTGCCAGCAGCTTGCCGGGACAGCCAGGGGAGCTGTTTTTT. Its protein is CASSLPGQPGELFF.

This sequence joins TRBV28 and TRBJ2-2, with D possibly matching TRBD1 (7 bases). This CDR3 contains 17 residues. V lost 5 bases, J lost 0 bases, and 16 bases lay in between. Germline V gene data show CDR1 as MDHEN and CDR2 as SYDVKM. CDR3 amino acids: CASSPPTGRSNTGELFF. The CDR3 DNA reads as TGTGCCAGCAGTCCCCCGACAGGGAGGTCGAACACCGGGGAGCTGTTTTTT.

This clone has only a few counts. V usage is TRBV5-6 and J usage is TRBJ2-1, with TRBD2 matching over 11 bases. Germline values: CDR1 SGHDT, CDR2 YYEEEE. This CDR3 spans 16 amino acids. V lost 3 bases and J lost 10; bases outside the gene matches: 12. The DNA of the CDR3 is TGTGCCAGCAGCTCCCGGCGGACTAGCGGGTCGGGCGAGCAGTTCTTC. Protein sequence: CASSSRRTSGSGEQFF.

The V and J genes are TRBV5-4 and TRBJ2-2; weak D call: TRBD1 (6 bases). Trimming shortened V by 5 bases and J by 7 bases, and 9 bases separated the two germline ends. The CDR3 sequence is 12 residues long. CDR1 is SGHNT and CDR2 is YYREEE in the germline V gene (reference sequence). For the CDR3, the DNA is TGTGCCAGCAGTTCAGGGGTCGGGGAGCTGTTTTTT. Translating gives CASSSGVGELFF.

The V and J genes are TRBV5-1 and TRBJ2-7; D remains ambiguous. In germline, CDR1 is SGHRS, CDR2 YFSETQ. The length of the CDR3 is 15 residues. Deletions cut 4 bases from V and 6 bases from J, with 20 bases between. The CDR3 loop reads CASSLDGPIVSEQYF. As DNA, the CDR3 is TGCGCCAGCAGCCTCGACGGTCCCATAGTCTCCGAGCAGTACTTC.

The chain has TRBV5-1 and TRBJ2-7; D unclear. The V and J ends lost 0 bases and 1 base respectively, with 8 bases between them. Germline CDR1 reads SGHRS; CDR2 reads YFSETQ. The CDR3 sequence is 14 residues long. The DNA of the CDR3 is TGCGCCAGCAGCTTGGCGGCGCTGTCCTACGAGCAGTACTTC. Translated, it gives CASSLAALSYEQYF.

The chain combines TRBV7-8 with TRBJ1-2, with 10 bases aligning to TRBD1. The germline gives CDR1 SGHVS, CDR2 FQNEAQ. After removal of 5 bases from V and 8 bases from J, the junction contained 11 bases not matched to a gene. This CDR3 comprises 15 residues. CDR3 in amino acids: CASSPPGTGVPGYTF. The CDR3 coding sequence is TGTGCCAGCAGCCCCCCCGGGACAGGGGTTCCGGGCTACACCTTC.

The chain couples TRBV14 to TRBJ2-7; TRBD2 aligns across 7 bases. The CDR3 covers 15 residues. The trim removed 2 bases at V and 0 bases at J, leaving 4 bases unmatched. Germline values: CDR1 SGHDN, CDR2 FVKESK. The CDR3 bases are TGTGCCAGCAGCCAACGGCGGGAGCTCTCCTACGAGCAGTACTTC. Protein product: CASSQRRELSYEQYF.

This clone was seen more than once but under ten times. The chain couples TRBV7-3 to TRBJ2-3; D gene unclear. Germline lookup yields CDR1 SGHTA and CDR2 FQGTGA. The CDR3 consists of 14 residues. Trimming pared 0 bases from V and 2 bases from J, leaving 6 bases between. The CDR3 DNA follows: TGTGCCAGCAGCTTAACCTTTTCCACAGATACGCAGTATTTT. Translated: CASSLTFSTDTQYF.